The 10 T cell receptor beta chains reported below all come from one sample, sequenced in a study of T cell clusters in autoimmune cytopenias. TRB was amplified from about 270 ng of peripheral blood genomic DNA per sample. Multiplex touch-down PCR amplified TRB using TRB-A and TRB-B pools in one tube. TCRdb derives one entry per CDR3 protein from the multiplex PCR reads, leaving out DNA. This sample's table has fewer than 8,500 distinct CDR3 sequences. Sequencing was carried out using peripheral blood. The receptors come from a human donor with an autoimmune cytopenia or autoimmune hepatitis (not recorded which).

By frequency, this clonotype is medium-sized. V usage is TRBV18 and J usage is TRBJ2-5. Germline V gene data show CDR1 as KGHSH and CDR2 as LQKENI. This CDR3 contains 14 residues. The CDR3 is CASSSPGPQETQYF.

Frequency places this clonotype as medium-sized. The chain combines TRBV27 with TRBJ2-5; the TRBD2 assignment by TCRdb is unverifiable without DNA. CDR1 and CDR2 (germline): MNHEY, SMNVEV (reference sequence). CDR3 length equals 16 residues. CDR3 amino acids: CASTPRGLQGEGTQYF.

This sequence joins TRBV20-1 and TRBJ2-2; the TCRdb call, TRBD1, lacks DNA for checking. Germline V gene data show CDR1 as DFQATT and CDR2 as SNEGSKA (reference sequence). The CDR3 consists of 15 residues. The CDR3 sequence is CSAQPWAKNTGELFF.

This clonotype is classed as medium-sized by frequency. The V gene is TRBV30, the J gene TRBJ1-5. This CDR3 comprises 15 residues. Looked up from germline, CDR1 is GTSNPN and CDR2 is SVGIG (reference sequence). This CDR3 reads CAWSFQGGIGQPQHF.

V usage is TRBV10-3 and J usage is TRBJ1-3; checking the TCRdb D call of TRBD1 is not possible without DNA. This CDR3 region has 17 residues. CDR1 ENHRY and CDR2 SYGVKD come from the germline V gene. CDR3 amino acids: CAISGHGQVFSGNTIYF.

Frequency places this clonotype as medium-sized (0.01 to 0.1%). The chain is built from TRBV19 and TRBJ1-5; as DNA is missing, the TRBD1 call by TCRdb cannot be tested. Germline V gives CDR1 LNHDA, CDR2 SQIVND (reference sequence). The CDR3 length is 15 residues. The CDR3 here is CASRGQGYSNQPQHF.

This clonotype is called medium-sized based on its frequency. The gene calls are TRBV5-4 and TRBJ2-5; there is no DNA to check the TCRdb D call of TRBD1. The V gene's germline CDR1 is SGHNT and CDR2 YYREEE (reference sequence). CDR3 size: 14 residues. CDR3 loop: CASSLGQGQETQYF.

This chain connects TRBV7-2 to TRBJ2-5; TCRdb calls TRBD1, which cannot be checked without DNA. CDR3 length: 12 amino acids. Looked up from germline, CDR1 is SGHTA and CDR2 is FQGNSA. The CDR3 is CASSRPQETQYF.

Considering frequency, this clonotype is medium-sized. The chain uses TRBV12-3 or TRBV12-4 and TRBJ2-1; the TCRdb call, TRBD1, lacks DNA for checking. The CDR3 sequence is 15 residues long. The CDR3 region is CASSFGGGLHNEQFF.

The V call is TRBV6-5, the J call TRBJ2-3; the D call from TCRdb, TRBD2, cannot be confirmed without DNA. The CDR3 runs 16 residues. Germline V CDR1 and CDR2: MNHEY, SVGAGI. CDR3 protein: CASSSKRGAKADTQYF.